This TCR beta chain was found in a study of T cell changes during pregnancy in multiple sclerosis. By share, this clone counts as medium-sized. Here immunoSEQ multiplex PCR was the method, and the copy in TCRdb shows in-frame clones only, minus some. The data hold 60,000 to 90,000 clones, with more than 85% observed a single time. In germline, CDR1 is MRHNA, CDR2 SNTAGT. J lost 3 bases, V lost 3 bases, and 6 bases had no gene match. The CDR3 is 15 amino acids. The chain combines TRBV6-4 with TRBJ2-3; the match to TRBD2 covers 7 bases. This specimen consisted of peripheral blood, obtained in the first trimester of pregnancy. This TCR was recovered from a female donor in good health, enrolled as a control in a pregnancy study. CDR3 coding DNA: TGTGCCAGCAGTGAGGGCGGGAGAGAAACAGATACGCAGTATTTT. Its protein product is CASSEGGRETDTQYF.